A selection of T cell receptor beta chains follows, all from one sample in a study of technical replicates of blood from several donors. Clones were sequenced by immunoSEQ multiplex PCR, and TCRdb holds only the in-frame ones, with some missing. Altogether fewer than 100,000 clones are present, 75% to 90% being singletons, with the ten largest covering 0.35% to 0.5%. Input material: T cells isolated from PBMCs. The receptor source for this set is a human donor in good health. Each CDR3 is given with its conserved first and last residue. The D gene is left open where the match is weak. The size of a clone is reported for some rows only, either as once, few or many, or as a class for expanded clones.

D gene	J gene	clone size	V gene	CDR3 protein	CDR3 DNA
-	TRBJ2-3	once	TRBV5-4	CASSLDQRSTDTQYF	TGTGCCAGCAGCTTGGACCAGCGTAGCACAGATACGCAGTATTTT
-	TRBJ1-5	-	TRBV6-1	CASSDRVESNQPQHF	TGTGCCAGCAGTGACAGGGTCGAGAGCAATCAGCCCCAGCATTTT
-	TRBJ2-5	-	TRBV7-6	CASSLAVRYQETQYF	TGTGCCAGCAGCTTAGCGGTCAGGTACCAAGAGACCCAGTACTTC
TRBD2	TRBJ2-7	-	TRBV19	CASKSREATYEQYF	TGTGCCAGTAAATCGCGGGAGGCCACCTACGAGCAGTACTTC
-	TRBJ1-4	-	TRBV5-1	CASRGGTVATNEKLFF	TGCGCCAGCCGGGGAGGGACGGTTGCAACTAATGAAAAACTGTTTTTT
-	TRBJ2-7	-	TRBV5-4	CASSPLSGHDYEQYF	TGTGCCAGCAGCCCGCTGTCGGGACACGACTACGAGCAGTACTTC
-	TRBJ2-1	-	TRBV6-5	CASSYSRGSEQFF	TGTGCCAGCAGTTACTCGAGGGGGAGTGAGCAGTTCTTC
-	TRBJ2-5	-	TRBV6-1	CASSELGRETQYF	TGTGCCAGCAGTGAACTAGGGAGGGAGACCCAGTACTTC
-	TRBJ2-5	-	TRBV25-1	CASSLAETQYF	TGTGCCAGCAGCTTAGCGGAGACCCAGTACTTC
TRBD2	TRBJ2-7	-	TRBV5-5	CASSSTSGAYEQYF	TGTGCCAGCAGCTCGACTAGCGGAGCCTACGAGCAGTACTTC
-	TRBJ2-7	-	TRBV13	CASSSSITYEQYF	TGTGCCAGCAGCAGTAGTATCACTTACGAGCAGTACTTC
-	TRBJ2-4	-	TRBV30	CAWSAALADIQYF	TGTGCCTGGAGTGCTGCATTAGCAGACATTCAGTACTTC
-	TRBJ1-2	-	TRBV19	CASSSLGAYGYTF	TGTGCCAGTAGTTCTTTGGGGGCCTATGGCTACACCTTC
-	TRBJ2-1	-	TRBV30	CASRLRESYNEQFF	TGTGCCTCTCGTCTCCGGGAATCATACAATGAGCAGTTCTTC
TRBD1	TRBJ1-1	-	TRBV6-5	CASSLRGQDTEAFF	TGTGCCAGCAGCCTCAGGGGGCAAGACACTGAAGCTTTCTTT
TRBD2	TRBJ2-3	-	TRBV19	CASSIGLAGGPRTDTQYF	TGTGCCAGTAGTATTGGACTAGCGGGAGGGCCTCGCACAGATACGCAGTATTTT
-	TRBJ2-1	-	TRBV9	CASSRPGLLGEQFF	TGTGCCAGCAGCCGTCCGGGACTCCTGGGGGAGCAGTTCTTC
TRBD1	TRBJ2-1	-	TRBV9	CASSPGPPGQGLTGQFF	TGTGCCAGCAGCCCAGGACCCCCGGGACAGGGGCTAACTGGGCAGTTCTTC
-	TRBJ1-3	-	TRBV19	CASSPETPVSGNTIYF	TGTGCCAGTAGTCCTGAGACACCCGTCTCTGGAAACACCATATATTTT
-	TRBJ1-1	-	TRBV6-6	CASTSMGPTRNTEAFF	TGTGCCAGCACCTCAATGGGGCCTACAAGGAACACTGAAGCTTTCTTT
TRBD1	TRBJ1-1	-	TRBV4-1	CASSLSKTGGTEAFF	TGCGCCAGCAGCCTCTCTAAAACAGGGGGCACTGAAGCTTTCTTT
TRBD1	TRBJ2-3	-	TRBV5-4	CASSLQGADTQYF	TGTGCCAGCAGCTTACAGGGGGCAGATACGCAGTATTTT
TRBD1	TRBJ1-5	few	TRBV7-8	CASSLLQGGQPQHF	TGTGCCAGCAGCTTATTGCAGGGGGGTCAGCCCCAGCATTTT
TRBD2	TRBJ2-1	-	TRBV30	CAWGTSGSYNEQFF	TGTGCCTGGGGTACTAGCGGAAGCTACAATGAGCAGTTCTTC
-	TRBJ2-1	-	TRBV14	CASSRTTSSYNEQFF	TGTGCCAGCAGCCGAACAACTAGCTCCTACAATGAGCAGTTCTTC
TRBD2	TRBJ2-7	-	TRBV19	CASALAGNYEQYF	TGTGCCAGTGCACTAGCGGGAAATTACGAGCAGTACTTC
-	TRBJ2-1	-	TRBV5-1	CASSTDSSSYNEQFF	TGCGCCAGCAGCACAGATTCCTCTTCCTACAATGAGCAGTTCTTC
-	TRBJ1-2	-	TRBV29-1	CSVESGQNYGYTF	TGCAGCGTTGAAAGTGGGCAGAACTATGGCTACACCTTC
TRBD1	TRBJ1-2	-	TRBV19	CASLETGQVYGYTF	TGTGCCAGTTTAGAAACGGGACAGGTCTATGGCTACACCTTC
TRBD1	TRBJ1-1	-	TRBV9	CASSAGQLHEAFF	TGTGCCAGCAGCGCGGGACAGCTCCATGAAGCTTTCTTT
TRBD2	TRBJ2-5	-	TRBV6-1	CATSKAGGQETQYF	TGTGCCACCTCGAAGGCGGGAGGGCAAGAGACCCAGTACTTC
-	TRBJ1-1	-	TRBV28	CASSPTTLGDTEAFF	TGTGCCAGCAGTCCAACTACCTTAGGGGACACTGAAGCTTTCTTT
-	TRBJ1-1	-	TRBV25-1	CASSEWGGDEAFF	TGTGCCAGCAGTGAATGGGGGGGAGATGAAGCTTTCTTT
TRBD2	TRBJ2-2	-	TRBV9	CASSKLAETGELFF	TGTGCCAGCAGCAAACTAGCGGAGACCGGGGAGCTGTTTTTT
TRBD1	TRBJ1-1	-	TRBV30	CAWSAHRDSEAFF	TGTGCCTGGAGTGCTCACCGGGACAGTGAAGCTTTCTTT
TRBD2	TRBJ2-3	-	TRBV11-2	CASSEGLAADTQYF	TGTGCCAGCAGCGAGGGACTAGCCGCAGATACGCAGTATTTT
-	TRBJ1-2	-	TRBV5-4	CASSLAGNYGYTF	TGTGCCAGCAGCTTGGCAGGGAACTATGGCTACACCTTC
-	TRBJ2-1	-	TRBV2	CASSDSEYRGEQFF	TGTGCCAGCAGTGATTCGGAATATAGGGGTGAGCAGTTCTTC
-	TRBJ2-7	-	TRBV10-3	CAISSDRGGYEQYF	TGTGCCATCAGTAGCGACAGGGGAGGGTACGAGCAGTACTTC
TRBD2	TRBJ2-7	-	TRBV27	CASSPLRSSGRAYEQYF	TGTGCCAGCAGTCCACTACGATCCAGCGGGAGGGCCTACGAGCAGTACTTC
-	TRBJ2-1	-	TRBV30	CAWSPPEGIVEQFF	TGTGCCTGGAGTCCCCCCGAGGGAATAGTTGAGCAGTTCTTC
-	TRBJ2-7	-	TRBV14	CASSLRQDPSYEQYF	TGTGCCAGCAGCCTCAGACAGGACCCTTCCTACGAGCAGTACTTC
-	TRBJ2-2	once	TRBV6-4	CASPSGNTGELFF	TGTGCCAGCCCATCGGGTAACACCGGGGAGCTGTTTTTT
TRBD1	TRBJ1-1	-	TRBV5-4	CASSLENRGGTEAFF	TGTGCCAGCAGCTTGGAAAACAGGGGAGGTACTGAAGCTTTCTTT
-	TRBJ1-3	-	TRBV7-9	CASSLIGAAGNTIYF	TGTGCCAGCAGCTTAATTGGGGCCGCTGGAAACACCATATATTTT
TRBD2	TRBJ2-1	-	TRBV7-3	CASSIIAGSYNEQFF	TGTGCCAGCAGCATCATAGCGGGTTCTTACAATGAGCAGTTCTTC
-	TRBJ1-1	-	TRBV28	CASSFSGVTEAFF	TGTGCCAGCAGTTTTTCGGGGGTAACTGAAGCTTTCTTT
TRBD2	TRBJ2-1	-	TRBV15	CATAPGLAFDEQFF	TGTGCCACCGCTCCGGGACTAGCCTTTGATGAGCAGTTCTTC
-	TRBJ1-2	-	TRBV5-4	CASSLGGEVDYGYTF	TGTGCCAGCAGCTTGGGGGGGGAGGTAGACTATGGCTACACCTTC
-	TRBJ1-5	-	TRBV6-5	CASSRVGGRQPQHF	TGTGCCAGCAGTCGGGTCGGAGGACGGCAGCCCCAGCATTTT
TRBD2	TRBJ2-7	-	TRBV7-3	CASSLAGGNYEQYF	TGTGCCAGCAGCCTAGCGGGAGGAAATTACGAGCAGTACTTC
-	TRBJ2-1	-	TRBV19	CASSMGTWSFNEQFF	TGTGCCAGTAGTATGGGGACATGGAGCTTCAATGAGCAGTTCTTC
-	TRBJ2-7	-	TRBV6-1	CASDRYNEQYF	TGTGCCAGCGACAGGTATAACGAGCAGTACTTC
TRBD1	TRBJ2-1	-	TRBV7-9	CASSSGTGGGEQFF	TGTGCCAGCAGCTCCGGGACAGGGGGCGGTGAGCAGTTCTTC
TRBD1	TRBJ1-5	once	TRBV19	CASTAYRGFRQPQHF	TGTGCCAGTACGGCCTACAGGGGATTTCGTCAGCCCCAGCATTTT